Presented here are 29 T cell receptor beta chains from one specimen sequenced in a study of blood T cell repertoires in COVID-19. The repertoire was sequenced with immunoSEQ multiplex PCR; TCRdb's copy has only in-frame clones and lacks some. The sample includes 100,000 to 150,000 clones, approximately 87% of them seen just once. The specimen sequenced was peripheral blood. All receptors derive from a man aged 45-60 years with acute or convalescent COVID-19.

The chain links TRBV5-1 to TRBJ1-1, with D perhaps matching TRBD1 (6 bases). CDR1 SGHRS and CDR2 YFSETQ come from the germline V gene. This CDR3 region has 16 residues. V lost 1 base, J lost 2 bases, and 15 bases lay in between. The CDR3 region is CASSLLGSDSNTEAFF. CDR3 DNA: TGCGCCAGCAGCTTGCTTGGCTCGGACAGTAACACTGAAGCTTTCTTT.

This rearrangement joins TRBV29-1 to TRBJ1-2; D remains unclear. Germline CDR1 is SQVTM and CDR2 is ANQGSEA. This CDR3 is built from 13 residues. V was trimmed by 4 bases and J by 0 bases, leaving 9 bases between them. CDR3 sequence: CSVAETTNYGYTF. DNA for the CDR3: TGCAGCGTTGCCGAGACTACTAACTATGGCTACACCTTC.

This clone appeared once. The chain is built from TRBV19 and TRBJ1-2; 9 bases align to TRBD1. V gave up 6 bases and J gave up 8 bases; unmatched junction bases: 7. The CDR3 has 13 amino acids. The V gene's germline CDR1 is LNHDA and CDR2 SQIVND (reference sequence). The CDR3 here is CASRPGQGLGYTF. In DNA, the CDR3 is TGTGCCAGTAGGCCGGGACAGGGTTTAGGCTACACCTTC.

The count of this clone is one. J is TRBJ2-2 and V is TRBV13; no firm D call. CDR1 is PRHDT and CDR2 is FYEKMQ in the germline V gene (reference sequence). The CDR3 covers 13 residues. Trimming pared 0 bases from V and 6 bases from J, leaving 5 bases between. The CDR3 region is CASSLGRSGELFF. The CDR3 DNA follows: TGTGCCAGCAGCTTAGGTCGGTCCGGGGAGCTGTTTTTT.

The chain has TRBV7-9 and TRBJ2-7; 11 nucleotides agree with TRBD2. V trimming: 3 bases; J trimming: 3 bases; junction bases outside the gene matches: 10. Germline CDR1 SEHNR, CDR2 FQNEAQ (reference sequence). This CDR3 comprises 17 residues. The chain's CDR3 is CASSFPTSGREHYEQYF. CDR3 bases: TGTGCCAGCAGCTTCCCAACTAGCGGGAGAGAGCACTACGAGCAGTACTTC.

With regard to this clone: The sample holds other DNA sequences that translate to the same CDR3. The chain employs TRBV19 and TRBJ1-5, with 8 nucleotides matching TRBD1. Germline trimming cut 3 bases from V and 7 bases from J; bases unmatched to any gene: 2. The CDR3 totals 13 residues. CDR1 is LNHDA, CDR2 SQIVND, per germline (reference sequence). The CDR3 reads CASSIDRGQPQHF. CDR3 bases: TGTGCCAGTAGTATCGACAGGGGACAGCCCCAGCATTTT. The whole variable domain, remainder taken from reference TRBV19 and TRBJ1-5, is DGGITQSPKYLFRKEGQNVTLSCEQNLNHDAMYWYRQDPGQGLRLIYYSQIVNDFQKGDIAEGYSVSREKKESFPLTVTSAQKNPTAFYLCASSIDRGQPQHFGDGTRLSIL.

The V call is TRBV5-8, the J call TRBJ1-5; 8 positions match TRBD1. J was trimmed by 2 bases and V by 3 bases; bases with no gene match: 7. The CDR3 is 16 residues long. The germline V gene has CDR1 SGHTS and CDR2 YDEGEE. This chain's CDR3 is CASSSARGHGNQPQHF. The CDR3 DNA reads TGTGCCAGCAGCTCTGCCAGGGGGCACGGCAATCAGCCCCAGCATTTT.

The chain joins TRBV10-3 to TRBJ2-3; 12 bases agree with TRBD2. This CDR3 contains 14 residues. Germline V gives CDR1 ENHRY, CDR2 SYGVKD. V shed 6 bases, J shed 5 bases, and the junction held 3 bases outside the gene matches. The CDR3: CAIRKGLAGDTQYF. The CDR3 DNA is TGTGCCATCAGAAAGGGACTAGCGGGAGATACGCAGTATTTT.

In this sample, this clone turned up a few times. V and J are TRBV3-1 (or the pseudogene TRBV3-2) and TRBJ2-3; tentative D call: TRBD2 (7 bases). Trimming removed 2 bases from V and 5 bases from J, with 11 bases in between. The length of the CDR3 is 14 residues. The germline gives CDR1 LGHDT, CDR2 YNNKEL (reference sequence). The CDR3 sequence is CASSQRGGRDTQYF. In nucleotides, the CDR3 is TGTGCCAGCAGCCAAAGGGGGGGAAGAGATACGCAGTATTTT.

The chain joins TRBV24-1 to TRBJ2-3; 10 bases fit TRBD1. The CDR3 runs to 16 residues. J was trimmed by 1 base and V by 4 bases; bases with no gene match: 4. Germline CDR1 is KGHDR and CDR2 is SFDVKD. CDR3 sequence (DNA): TGTGCCACCAGTGACTCCGGGACAGGGGGCACAGATACGCAGTATTTT. Amino acids: CATSDSGTGGTDTQYF.

The rearrangement links TRBV21-1 to TRBJ1-2; the table names TRBD1, a call not compared with the DNA. TRBV21-1 is noted as a pseudogene. This CDR3 spans 14 amino acids. The CDR3 DNA reads as TGTGCCAGCAGCAAGGTTTGCAGGGGGCATGGCTACACCTTC. Protein product: CASSKVCRGHGYTF.

Points on this clone: One junction end does not reproduce the germline sequence, and a read error may be involved. The chain recombines TRBV7-8 with TRBJ1-3, with TRBD1 matching over 8 bases. The CDR3 consists of 17 residues. Germline CDR1 reads SGHVS; CDR2 reads FQNEAQ. The CDR3 here is CASSPRTGTMDGDTIYF. CDR3 in DNA: TGTGCCAGCAGCCCTCGGACAGGGACTATGGATGGAGACACCATATATTTT. Based on the CDR3 plus reference TRBV7-8 and TRBJ1-3, the full variable domain is GAGVSQSPRYKVAKRGQDVALRCDPISGHVSLFWYQQALGQGPEFLTYFQNEAQLDKSGLPSDRFFAERPEGSVSTLKIQRTQQEDSAVYLCASSPRTGTMDGDTIYFGEGSWLTVV.

The chain is built from TRBV19 and TRBJ1-5, with 7 nucleotides matching TRBD1. Germline loops: CDR1 LNHDA, CDR2 SQIVND (reference sequence). This CDR3 contains 17 residues. Losses at the gene ends were 4 bases for V and 0 bases for J; bases not matched to a gene: 9. CDR3 sequence reads: CASSTPGRGVSNQPQHF. The CDR3 nucleotides read TGTGCCAGTAGTACCCCAGGCAGGGGGGTTAGCAATCAGCCCCAGCATTTT.

This chain connects TRBV18 to TRBJ2-7, with 7 bases fitting TRBD2. The germline V gene encodes CDR1 KGHSH and CDR2 LQKENI. The CDR3 spans 17 residues. Germline trimming cut 0 bases from V and 4 bases from J; bases unmatched to any gene: 12. The CDR3 is CASSPPVTSAVWYEQYF. Written as DNA, the CDR3 is TGTGCCAGCTCACCACCGGTTACTAGCGCTGTTTGGTACGAGCAGTACTTC.

The CDR3 sequence: CASSRGGGTYEQYF. CDR3 DNA: TGTGCCAGCAGCCGGGGCGGGGGGACCTACGAGCAGTACTTC. The chain uses TRBV28 and TRBJ2-7, with 8 nucleotides matching TRBD2. The CDR3 is 14 amino acids. Germline assignment: CDR1 MDHEN and CDR2 SYDVKM. V shed 6 bases and J 2 bases; nucleotides not matched to a gene: 6.

The J gene is TRBJ1-5, the V gene TRBV3-1 (or the pseudogene TRBV3-2); 7 bases are a match to TRBD1. CDR1 is LGHDT and CDR2 is YNNKEL in the germline V gene (reference sequence). J gave up 2 bases and V 4 bases, and 5 bases lay outside the gene matches. This CDR3 has 15 amino acids. CDR3 DNA: TGTGCCAGCAGCCCCAGGGGGTCGGGCAATCAGCCCCAGCATTTT. Protein sequence: CASSPRGSGNQPQHF.

The chain has TRBV25-1 and TRBJ1-6; D gene unclear. The CDR3 is 14 amino acids. Germline CDR1 and CDR2: MGHDK and SYGVNS. V lost 2 bases to trimming and J lost 6 bases, with 8 bases between them. CDR3 protein: CASSEGRFNSPLHF. The CDR3 DNA reads as TGTGCCAGCAGTGAAGGCAGGTTTAATTCACCCCTCCACTTT.

The gene calls are TRBV12-3 or TRBV12-4 and TRBJ1-1; D is ambiguous. The V gene lost 5 bases and the J gene lost 0 bases, with 4 bases spanning the gap. The CDR3 is made up of 12 amino acids. The CDR3 loop reads CASSRVNTEAFF. CDR3 in DNA: TGTGCCAGCAGTCGTGTGAACACTGAAGCTTTCTTT.

The gene calls are TRBV6-1 and TRBJ1-2; possible D gene TRBD1, 5 bases. Germline V gene sequence: CDR1 MNHNS, CDR2 SASEGT. V was cut by 1 base and J by 4 bases, with 19 bases left in between. The CDR3 has 17 amino acids. The CDR3 is CASSEVFPRGSVYGYTF. CDR3 DNA: TGTGCCAGCAGTGAAGTTTTTCCGCGGGGGTCTGTCTATGGCTACACCTTC.

The chain links TRBV7-8 to TRBJ2-2, with unresolved D. V lost 5 bases and J 3 bases, leaving 7 bases between the germline ends. This CDR3 region has 13 residues. CDR1 and CDR2 from the germline V gene are SGHVS and FQNEAQ. This CDR3 reads CASSLPYTGELFF. The CDR3 DNA is TGTGCCAGCAGCCTTCCTTACACCGGGGAGCTGTTTTTT.

In this sample, this clone turned up once. The J gene is TRBJ2-5, the V gene TRBV27; tentatively, D is TRBD2 (6 bases). There are 16 residues in the CDR3. The V and J ends lost 4 bases and 0 bases respectively, with 15 bases between them. From germline, CDR1 is MNHEY and CDR2 SMNVEV (reference sequence). The CDR3 nucleotides are TGTGCCAGCAGTTCGGCCCGGGACTCTTACCAAGAGACCCAGTACTTC. It specifies CASSSARDSYQETQYF.

This sequence joins TRBV7-2 and TRBJ1-1, with D perhaps TRBD1 (5 bases). The ends were cut back, 5 bases at V and 1 base at J, with 11 bases in the middle. This CDR3 has 14 residues. The germline CDR1 and CDR2 sequences are SGHTA and FQGNSA. CDR3 coding DNA: TGTGCCAGCAGCAGGCCTGGACAGAACACTGAAGCTTTCTTT. Translated: CASSRPGQNTEAFF. The full variable domain, rest sourced from reference TRBV7-2 and TRBJ1-1, is GAGVSQSPSNKVTEKGKDVELRCDPISGHTALYWYRQSLGQGLEFLIYFQGNSAPDKSGLPSDRFSAERTGGSVSTLTIQRTQQEDSAVYLCASSRPGQNTEAFFGQGTRLTVV.

This chain joins TRBV27 and TRBJ1-1, with 7 bases fitting TRBD1. J lost 0 bases, V lost 2 bases, and 3 bases had no gene match. CDR3 length equals 15 residues. Germline V gene sequence: CDR1 MNHEY, CDR2 SMNVEV (reference sequence). Here the CDR3 DNA reads TGTGCCAGCAGTTTAACAGGGGCGATGAACACTGAAGCTTTCTTT. It encodes CASSLTGAMNTEAFF.

V gene TRBV7-9 combines with J gene TRBJ2-7; 8 nucleotides align to TRBD1. CDR1 is SEHNR, CDR2 FQNEAQ, per germline (reference sequence). This CDR3 has 13 residues. Trimming took 1 base from V and 12 from J; bases not matched to a gene: 8. CDR3 protein: CASSLGSTGVRYF. CDR3 nucleotide sequence: TGTGCCAGCAGCTTAGGTTCGACAGGGGTACGGTACTTC. The full variable domain, rest sourced from reference TRBV7-9 and TRBJ2-7, is DTGVSQNPRHKITKRGQNVTFRCDPISEHNRLYWYRQTLGQGPEFLTYFQNEAQLEKSRLLSDRFSAERPKGSFSTLEIQRTEQGDSAMYLCASSLGSTGVRYFGPGTRLTVT.

This sequence joins TRBV5-1 and TRBJ2-1, with 10 positions matching TRBD2. CDR1 is SGHRS, CDR2 YFSETQ, per germline. There are 16 residues in the CDR3. The ends lost 0 bases at V and 4 bases at J; junction bases unmatched: 4. CDR3 loop: CASSLGGLALYNEQFF. The CDR3, as DNA: TGCGCCAGCAGCTTGGGGGGACTAGCGCTATACAATGAGCAGTTCTTC.

The chain joins TRBV24-1 to TRBJ1-3; a weak D match, TRBD1 (6 bases). The CDR3 has 13 amino acids. V was trimmed by 10 bases and J by 0 bases, leaving 9 bases between them. Germline assignment: CDR1 KGHDR and CDR2 SFDVKD. CDR3 amino acids: CATQGTSGNTIYF. CDR3 DNA: TGTGCCACACAGGGTACCTCTGGAAACACCATATATTTT.

This chain joins TRBV30 and TRBJ2-3, with 11 bases that match TRBD2. CDR1 is GTSNPN and CDR2 is SVGIG in the germline V gene (reference sequence). This CDR3 has 14 residues. Trimming removed 5 bases from V and 2 bases from J; junction bases left unmatched: 3. This CDR3 is CAWGLAGPTDTQYF. The CDR3 DNA reads as TGTGCCTGGGGACTAGCGGGCCCCACAGATACGCAGTATTTT.

The chain has TRBV19 and TRBJ2-2; D gene ambiguous. V was pared by 1 base and J by 5 bases, with 8 bases between. The germline gives CDR1 LNHDA, CDR2 SQIVND (reference sequence). The CDR3 loop spans 14 amino acids. CDR3 loop: CASSIGPRTGELFF. The CDR3 coding sequence is TGTGCCAGTAGTATAGGTCCCCGGACCGGGGAGCTGTTTTTT.

This chain uses TRBV5-1 with TRBJ2-5, with a possible D match to TRBD2 (6 bases). With 5 bases removed from V and 0 bases from J, the gap between germline ends came to 14 bases. Germline CDR1 is SGHRS and CDR2 is YFSETQ. The length of the CDR3 is 15 residues. CDR3: CASSRREPNQETQYF. The CDR3 DNA sequence: TGCGCCAGCAGTAGACGGGAGCCGAACCAAGAGACCCAGTACTTC.